Each of the 7 T cell receptor beta chains below was sequenced from the same sample in a study of T cell responses to AZD1222 COVID-19 vaccine. Profiling relied on immunoSEQ multiplex PCR, and the TCRdb table lists in-frame clones only, not all of them. The table has about 120,000 clones, roughly 90% seen once. The material was peripheral blood, obtained on day 0 of AZD1222 vaccination. These receptors were collected from an adult in good health.

The rearrangement joins TRBV29-1 to TRBJ2-7; a weak D match, TRBD1 (6 bases). This CDR3 region has 12 residues. V shed 4 bases and J shed 7 bases, with 14 bases lying between them. CDR1 and CDR2 from the germline V gene are SQVTM and ANQGSEA. CDR3 nucleotide sequence: TGCAGCGTTGCTACACAGGGAATGGAGCAGTACTTC. Encoded protein: CSVATQGMEQYF.

The rearrangement joins TRBV5-1 to TRBJ1-2, with D possibly matching TRBD1 (5 bases). This CDR3 region has 13 residues. The V end lost 4 bases, the J end lost 3 bases, and 10 bases lay between the germline ends. Germline CDR1 is SGHRS and CDR2 is YFSETQ. The CDR3 reads CASSRETDYGYTF. CDR3 sequence (DNA): TGCGCCAGCAGCCGAGAGACAGACTATGGCTACACCTTC.

This rearrangement joins TRBV19 to TRBJ2-7; 11 bases match TRBD1. Germline CDR1 and CDR2: LNHDA and SQIVND (reference sequence). The CDR3 contains 15 residues. The V and J ends lost 5 bases and 3 bases, in that order; junction bases with no gene match: 6. This chain's CDR3 is CASSLGQGVNYEQYF. The CDR3 DNA sequence: TGTGCCAGTAGTTTGGGACAGGGGGTCAACTACGAGCAGTACTTC.

CDR3 sequence reads: CASSQVGGISYEQYF. The CDR3 nucleotides are TGCGCCAGCAGCCAAGTGGGGGGGATCTCCTACGAGCAGTACTTC. This rearrangement joins TRBV4-3 to TRBJ2-7; 7 nucleotides line up with TRBD2. The V gene's germline CDR1 is LGHNA and CDR2 YSLEER. V lost 1 base, J lost 0 bases, and 3 bases stayed unmatched. CDR3 size: 15 residues.

The chain is built from TRBV5-1 and TRBJ2-1; D may be TRBD1 (5 bases). This CDR3 comprises 15 residues. Germline V lookup: CDR1 SGHRS, CDR2 YFSETQ. V was trimmed by 5 bases and J by 0 bases, leaving 12 bases between them. CDR3 residues: CASSSDGASYNEQFF. The DNA for the CDR3 is TGCGCCAGCAGTTCTGATGGGGCCTCCTACAATGAGCAGTTCTTC.

The chain joins TRBV19 to TRBJ1-3, with TRBD1 as a possible D gene (6 bases). The CDR3 consists of 14 residues. V was pared by 5 bases and J by 1 base, with 9 bases between. The germline V gene encodes CDR1 LNHDA and CDR2 SQIVND (reference sequence). As DNA, the CDR3 is TGTGCCAGTAGTCTGGGGGCGTCTGGAAACACCATATATTTT. It yields the protein CASSLGASGNTIYF.

V is TRBV6-4 and J is TRBJ2-2; D call uncertain. The CDR3 totals 12 residues. Trimming left V 2 bases short and J 8 bases short, with 6 bases between. CDR1 MRHNA and CDR2 SNTAGT come from the germline V gene. CDR3 sequence (DNA): TGTGCCAGCAGTGACCCGAGTGGGGAGCTGTTTTTT. As protein: CASSDPSGELFF.